The sequence of this T cell receptor (beta chain) was determined in a study of blood T cell repertoires in COVID-19. The CDR3 has 14 amino acids. The germline V gene has CDR1 MNHEY and CDR2 SMNVEV (reference sequence). V lost 3 bases to trimming and J lost 4 bases, with 9 bases between them. The data were produced by immunoSEQ multiplex PCR, yet TCRdb's version contains in-frame clones alone and is incomplete. The sample yields 200,000 to 250,000 clones, roughly nine tenths seen once. The genes are TRBV27 and TRBJ1-4; perhaps TRBD1 as D (5 bases). The specimen sequenced was PBMCs or T cells enriched from blood (not recorded which). The TCR sequence derives from a woman under 30 in a cohort exposed to, infected with or recovered from COVID-19 (not recorded which). The CDR3 nucleotides read TGTGCCAGCAGTTTCGGAGGGGTTAATGAAAAACTGTTTTTT. This translates into CASSFGGVNEKLFF.